Detailed here is one T cell receptor (beta chain). This sample stems from a study of blood T cell repertoires in COVID-19. Study details: Donors in the United States, Italy and Spain gave samples during acute or convalescent COVID-19. T cells, B-cell-depleted T cells, or PBMCs supplied cDNA or gDNA.

The CDR3 has 16 amino acids. The V segment lost 0 bases and the J segment 0 bases; nucleotides outside the gene matches: 3. The germline V gene encodes CDR1 LGHNA and CDR2 YSLEER. Original processing methods: Amplification of reference gene primers provided the estimated nucleated cell counts. Sequencing used immunoSEQ multiplex PCR; TCRdb keeps in-frame clones, though not all of them. From that table come the V and J calls and clone size; the DNA was used to work out D and trimming. The table lists a few hundred thousand clones, around nine tenths of them singletons, with under 9% in the top ten. This chain uses TRBV4-3 with TRBJ2-7; TRBD1 aligns across 9 bases. Source material: peripheral blood. This receptor was identified in a woman in her sixties or seventies with active or convalescent COVID-19. CDR3 sequence: CASSQDWTGVSYEQYF. The CDR3 region has the DNA TGCGCCAGCAGCCAAGATTGGACAGGGGTCTCCTACGAGCAGTACTTC.